The 13 T cell receptor beta chains below come from one sample, sequenced in a study of cytomegalovirus exposure and HLA in healthy donors. PCR involved 60 Vbeta and 13 Jbeta primers. The protocol was immunoSEQ multiplex PCR, while the TCRdb copy is restricted to in-frame clones and leaves out a portion. The repertoire table contains about 67,000 clones. Source material: PBMCs. The receptors come from a man aged 30 to 45 in good health and CMV-seropositive.

The chain has TRBV9 and TRBJ2-5, with D perhaps matching TRBD2 (5 bases). Trimming took 4 bases from V and 5 from J, leaving 18 bases between them. The CDR3 covers 15 residues. CDR1 and CDR2 from the germline V gene are SGDLS and YYNGEE. In DNA form, the CDR3 reads TGTGCCAGCAGCAAGGTAGGGAGCCGGGATGAGACCCAGTACTTC. It encodes CASSKVGSRDETQYF. Together with reference TRBV9 and TRBJ2-5, the CDR3 gives the full variable domain: DSGVTQTPKHLITATGQRVTLRCSPRSGDLSVYWYQQSLDQGLQFLIQYYNGEERAKGNILERFSAQQFPDLHSELNLSSLELGDSALYFCASSKVGSRDETQYFGPGTRLLVL.

V usage is TRBV6-1 and J usage is TRBJ1-3; no clear D gene. This CDR3 has 15 amino acids. Germline V gives CDR1 MNHNS, CDR2 SASEGT. The germline V and J ends were trimmed by 2 bases and 4 bases, with 12 bases remaining between them. The chain's CDR3 is CASSEHEGSGNTIYF. CDR3 sequence (DNA): TGTGCCAGCAGTGAACATGAGGGCTCGGGAAACACCATATATTTT.

J is TRBJ1-5 and V is TRBV30; 10 bases match TRBD1. The trim removed 3 bases at V and 5 bases at J, leaving 4 bases unmatched. The CDR3 has 14 residues. CDR1 is GTSNPN and CDR2 is SVGIG in the germline V gene (reference sequence). CDR3 sequence: CAWSPGTGDQPQHF. The CDR3 DNA reads TGTGCCTGGAGCCCCGGGACAGGGGATCAGCCCCAGCATTTT.

This sequence joins TRBV13 and TRBJ1-1; D unclear. The length of the CDR3 is 12 residues. From germline, CDR1 is PRHDT and CDR2 FYEKMQ (reference sequence). V gave up 6 bases and J gave up 0 bases, with 5 bases separating them. The CDR3 coding sequence is TGTGCCAGCAGTGTTATGAACACTGAAGCTTTCTTT. This codes for CASSVMNTEAFF.

The chain recombines TRBV5-1 with TRBJ2-3; D call uncertain. In germline, CDR1 is SGHRS, CDR2 YFSETQ. The CDR3 contains 14 residues. V was cut by 2 bases and J by 0 bases, with 7 bases left in between. The CDR3 sequence: CASSFRHSTDTQYF. CDR3 sequence (DNA): TGCGCCAGCAGCTTTCGACATAGCACAGATACGCAGTATTTT.

The V gene is TRBV12-5, the J gene TRBJ1-4; 9 bases are a match to TRBD1. Trimming took 6 bases from V and 12 from J; bases not matched to a gene: 11. CDR1 is LGHNT, CDR2 FRNRAP, per germline. The length of the CDR3 is 14 residues. In DNA form, the CDR3 reads TGTGCTAGTGGGGGGGGACAGGGTGCGACAGAACTGTTTTTT. It translates to CASGGGQGATELFF. The whole variable domain, remainder taken from reference TRBV12-5 and TRBJ1-4, is DARVTQTPRHKVTEMGQEVTMRCQPILGHNTVFWYRQTMMQGLELLAYFRNRAPLDDSGMPKDRFSAEMPDATLATLKIQPSEPRDSAVYFCASGGGQGATELFFGSGTQLSVL.

The chain combines TRBV6-5 with TRBJ2-7; 12 nucleotides line up with TRBD2. Germline V gene sequence: CDR1 MNHEY, CDR2 SVGAGI. The CDR3 totals 15 residues. V shed 4 bases, J shed 2 bases, and the junction held 3 bases outside the gene matches. CDR3 coding DNA: TGTGCCAGCAGTTGGACTAGCGGGGCTCCCTACGAGCAGTACTTC. As protein: CASSWTSGAPYEQYF.

The V gene is TRBV30, the J gene TRBJ1-4; D remains ambiguous. Germline V gene sequence: CDR1 GTSNPN, CDR2 SVGIG (reference sequence). There are 14 residues in the CDR3. V lost 1 base and J lost 3, with 9 bases in between. In nucleotides, the CDR3 is TGTGCCTGGAGTGGAGGGTCAGCTAATGAAAAACTGTTTTTT. Translated: CAWSGGSANEKLFF.

The chain combines TRBV7-8 with TRBJ2-1; the D gene is possibly TRBD2 (6 bases). The germline gives CDR1 SGHVS, CDR2 FQNEAQ. The V end lost 1 base, the J end lost 4 bases, and 14 bases lay between the germline ends. This CDR3 has 16 residues. CDR3 loop: CASSLGNGRTYNEQFF. Here the CDR3 DNA reads TGTGCCAGCAGCTTAGGGAACGGGAGAACTTACAATGAGCAGTTCTTC.

The V and J genes are TRBV10-3 and TRBJ2-7; 11 positions agree with TRBD2. This CDR3 contains 14 residues. Trimming at V came to 6 bases and at J to 3 bases, leaving 4 bases not matched to a gene. The germline CDR1 and CDR2 sequences are ENHRY and SYGVKD. This chain's CDR3 is CAISSLAGGYEQYF. The CDR3 DNA sequence: TGTGCCATCAGCTCCCTAGCGGGAGGCTACGAGCAGTACTTC.

The chain recombines TRBV6-4 with TRBJ1-1; D is undetermined. The CDR3 contains 13 residues. Trimming cost V 3 bases and J 5 bases, with 10 bases left between them. Germline CDR1 is MRHNA and CDR2 is SNTAGT. The CDR3 bases are TGTGCCAGCAGTGAAGGGAGTGGAACTGAAGCTTTCTTT. The encoded protein is CASSEGSGTEAFF.

The V and J genes are TRBV9 and TRBJ2-1; tentatively, D is TRBD1 (5 bases). This CDR3 has 13 amino acids. Germline V lookup: CDR1 SGDLS, CDR2 YYNGEE. V dropped 0 bases and J dropped 5 bases, with 6 bases sitting between them. CDR3 DNA sequence: TGTGCCAGCAGCGTAGGACAGAACAATGAGCAGTTCTTC. Its translation is CASSVGQNNEQFF.

The chain links TRBV5-6 to TRBJ1-1; D possibly corresponds to TRBD1 (6 bases). The CDR3 totals 15 residues. The V end lost 0 bases, the J end lost 5 bases, and 14 bases lay between the germline ends. Germline-derived CDR1 and CDR2 are SGHDT and YYEEEE. The DNA of the CDR3 is TGTGCCAGCAGCTTGGGTTGGGGGGGCTTAACTGAAGCTTTCTTT. The encoded protein is CASSLGWGGLTEAFF.